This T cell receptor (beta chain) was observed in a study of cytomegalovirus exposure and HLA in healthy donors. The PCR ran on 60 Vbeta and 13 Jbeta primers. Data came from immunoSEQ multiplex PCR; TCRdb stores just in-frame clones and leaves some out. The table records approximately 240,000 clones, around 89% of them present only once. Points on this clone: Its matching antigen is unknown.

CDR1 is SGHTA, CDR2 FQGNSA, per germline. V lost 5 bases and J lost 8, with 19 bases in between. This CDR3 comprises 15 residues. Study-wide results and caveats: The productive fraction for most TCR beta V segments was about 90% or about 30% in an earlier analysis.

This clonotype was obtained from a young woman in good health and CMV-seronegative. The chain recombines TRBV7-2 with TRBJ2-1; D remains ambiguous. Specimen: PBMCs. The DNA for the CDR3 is TGTGCCAGCAGCCCAAGTTATTTGGTCGACTATGAGCAGTTCTTC. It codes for CASSPSYLVDYEQFF.